A single sample is the source of the 25 T cell receptor beta chains below, sequenced in a study of graft-versus-host responses after intestinal transplantation. No cognate antigen is known for these TCRs. The method was immunoSEQ multiplex PCR; TCRdb's version includes in-frame clones alone and lacks a portion of them. Among over 65,000 clones, about nine tenths were seen once, and the ten largest hold 0.1%. The sample in question was unstimulated CD4+ T cells sorted from spleen or lymph node cells, obtained before intestinal transplant. These receptors were taken from a human donor who received an intestinal transplant.

The rearrangement links TRBV15 to TRBJ2-7, with TRBD1 matching over 8 bases. The germline V gene has CDR1 LNHNV and CDR2 YYDKDF (reference sequence). J gave up 3 bases and V 3 bases, and 7 bases lay outside the gene matches. CDR3 length: 15 residues. The CDR3 here is CATSRDGQGNYEQYF. CDR3 bases: TGTGCCACCAGCAGGGATGGACAGGGCAACTACGAGCAGTACTTC.

The chain uses TRBV12-2 and TRBJ1-2; TRBD1 is the table's D call and was not checked against the DNA. TRBV12-2 is reported as a pseudogene. This CDR3 is 20 amino acids long. In DNA, the CDR3 is TGTGCAAGTCGCTTAGGGGGAAGGGGCGAGACTCGGACAGGGGGTATTGGCTACACCTTC. This gives the protein CASRLGGRGETRTGGIGYTF.

J is TRBJ2-5 and V is TRBV6-5; 9 nucleotides align to TRBD1. Germline V gene data show CDR1 as MNHEY and CDR2 as SVGAGI. The CDR3 totals 15 residues. After removal of 2 bases from V and 5 bases from J, the junction contained 6 bases not matched to a gene. DNA for the CDR3: TGTGCCAGCAGTTACAGAGGACAGGGGAGCGAGACCCAGTACTTC. This codes for CASSYRGQGSETQYF.

V is TRBV13 and J is TRBJ2-2; 8 bases align to TRBD1. Germline V gives CDR1 PRHDT, CDR2 FYEKMQ (reference sequence). CDR3 length: 16 residues. The V segment lost 2 bases and the J segment 2 bases; nucleotides outside the gene matches: 4. CDR3 coding DNA: TGTGCCAGCAGCTTAAGGACAGGGTTTAACACCGGGGAGCTGTTTTTT. Translation: CASSLRTGFNTGELFF. Full variable domain (rest looked up from reference TRBV13 and TRBJ2-2): AAGVIQSPRHLIKEKRETATLKCYPIPRHDTVYWYQQGPGQDPQFLISFYEKMQSDKGSIPDRFSAQQFSDYHSELNMSSLELGDSALYFCASSLRTGFNTGELFFGEGSRLTVL.

CDR3 bases: TGTGCCAGCAGCTCTTGGGGAGGACCCGAGCAGTACTTC. Its protein product is CASSSWGGPEQYF. The chain is built from TRBV7-8 and TRBJ2-7; tentatively, D is TRBD2 (6 bases). The ends were cut back, 4 bases at V and 6 bases at J, with 13 bases in the middle. This CDR3 spans 13 amino acids. The germline V gene has CDR1 SGHVS and CDR2 FQNEAQ. Complete variable domain (other parts from reference TRBV7-8 and TRBJ2-7): GAGVSQSPRYKVAKRGQDVALRCDPISGHVSLFWYQQALGQGPEFLTYFQNEAQLDKSGLPSDRFFAERPEGSVSTLKIQRTQQEDSAVYLCASSSWGGPEQYFGPGTRLTVT.

J is TRBJ1-6 and V is TRBV2, with TRBD1 identical over 7 bases. This CDR3 is 14 amino acids long. From germline, CDR1 is SNHLY and CDR2 FYNNEI. V dropped 6 bases and J dropped 8; count of bases not matched to a gene: 7. In nucleotides, the CDR3 is TGTGCCAGCAGCGCGAACAGGGGAGATTCACCCCTCCACTTT. Translated, it gives CASSANRGDSPLHF.

The rearrangement uses TRBV7-2 and TRBJ1-1; possibly TRBD1 for D (5 bases). V dropped 5 bases and J dropped 0 bases, with 13 bases sitting between them. The CDR3 consists of 15 residues. The germline CDR1 and CDR2 sequences are SGHTA and FQGNSA. Written as DNA, the CDR3 is TGTGCCAGCAGCCAAGGGGTCGGAATGAACACTGAAGCTTTCTTT. Protein: CASSQGVGMNTEAFF. Full variable domain (outside the CDR3, taken from reference TRBV7-2 and TRBJ1-1): GAGVSQSPSNKVTEKGKDVELRCDPISGHTALYWYRQSLGQGLEFLIYFQGNSAPDKSGLPSDRFSAERTGGSVSTLTIQRTQQEDSAVYLCASSQGVGMNTEAFFGQGTRLTVV.

The rearrangement uses TRBV5-1 and TRBJ1-2, with no clear D. The CDR3 contains 13 residues. Germline V gene lookup returns CDR1 SGHRS and CDR2 YFSETQ. V lost 4 bases and J 5 bases, leaving 12 bases between the germline ends. This CDR3 reads CASSPEGGYGYTF. In DNA, the CDR3 is TGCGCCAGCAGCCCCGAAGGAGGGTATGGCTACACCTTC.

The chain joins TRBV5-8 to TRBJ1-1; D gene uncertain. Germline lookup yields CDR1 SGHTS and CDR2 YDEGEE. V lost 0 bases to trimming and J lost 5 bases, with 11 bases between them. This CDR3 contains 14 residues. CDR3 nucleotides: TGTGCCAGCAGCTTGGTCCCCAGAGGTACTGAAGCTTTCTTT. Translated, it gives CASSLVPRGTEAFF.

CDR3 amino acids: CASSQVGDRGNIQYF. In DNA, the CDR3 is TGCGCCAGCAGCCAAGTTGGGGACAGGGGTAACATTCAGTACTTC. The chain recombines TRBV4-1 with TRBJ2-4; 10 bases line up with TRBD1. This CDR3 is built from 15 residues. The V gene's germline CDR1 is MGHRA and CDR2 YSYEKL. Unmatched junction bases numbered 4, after V lost 1 base and J lost 7 bases.

V usage is TRBV2 and J usage is TRBJ1-1; D remains unclear. Trimming left V 0 bases short and J 4 bases short, with 6 bases between. CDR1 SNHLY and CDR2 FYNNEI come from the germline V gene. CDR3 length: 13 amino acids. The CDR3, as DNA: TGTGCCAGCAGTGAAGCGGCCAGCACTGAAGCTTTCTTT. The encoded protein is CASSEAASTEAFF.

The chain employs TRBV29-1 and TRBJ2-1, with 7 bases lining up with TRBD2. V lost 1 base to trimming and J lost 4 bases; unmatched junction nucleotides: 13. This CDR3 region has 17 residues. CDR1 SQVTM and CDR2 ANQGSEA come from the germline V gene. The CDR3 nucleotides read TGCAGCGTTGAAGCGGGCGGGGCGGGAGAATATTACAATGAGCAGTTCTTC. This codes for CSVEAGGAGEYYNEQFF.

This chain connects TRBV2 to TRBJ1-2; 7 bases match TRBD1. This CDR3 is 14 amino acids long. V trimming: 6 bases; J trimming: 0 bases; junction bases outside the gene matches: 4. The germline V gene encodes CDR1 SNHLY and CDR2 FYNNEI. The CDR3 bases are TGTGCCAGCAGCGGGACAGTTACTAACTATGGCTACACCTTC. Its protein product is CASSGTVTNYGYTF. The full variable domain, rest sourced from reference TRBV2 and TRBJ1-2, is EPEVTQTPSHQVTQMGQEVILRCVPISNHLYFYWYRQILGQKVEFLVSFYNNEISEKSEIFDDQFSVERPDGSNFTLKIRSTKLEDSAMYFCASSGTVTNYGYTFGSGTRLTVV.

This clone was seen a handful of times. The chain combines TRBV19 with TRBJ1-1, with unresolved D. The V end was cut by 5 bases, the J end by 0 bases, with 13 bases between. The CDR3 is made up of 15 amino acids. From germline, CDR1 is LNHDA and CDR2 SQIVND (reference sequence). In DNA, the CDR3 is TGTGCCAGTAGTCCCGGAGGAGTAATGAACACTGAAGCTTTCTTT. Protein sequence: CASSPGGVMNTEAFF.

The chain is built from TRBV5-4 and TRBJ1-2; unclear D gene. In germline, CDR1 is SGHNT, CDR2 YYREEE (reference sequence). The ends were cut back, 4 bases at V and 6 bases at J, with 10 bases in the middle. The CDR3 runs to 12 residues. The CDR3 region is CASSLRGNGYTF. CDR3 bases: TGTGCCAGCAGCCTTCGGGGTAATGGCTACACCTTC.

This clone was seen just once. The gene calls are TRBV30 and TRBJ2-7, with D possibly being TRBD1 (5 bases). Deletions cut 5 bases from V and 4 bases from J, with 12 bases between. Germline values: CDR1 GTSNPN, CDR2 SVGIG (reference sequence). The CDR3 is 12 residues long. The DNA for the CDR3 is TGTGCCTGGGTAAGGGGTGGGTACGAGCAGTACTTC. Translation gives CAWVRGGYEQYF. Using reference TRBV30 and TRBJ2-7 for the parts outside the CDR3, the full variable domain is SQTIHQWPATLVQPVGSPLSLECTVEGTSNPNLYWYRQAAGRGLQLLFYSVGIGQISSEVPQNLSASRPQDRQFILSSKKLLLSDSGFYLCAWVRGGYEQYFGPGTRLTVT.

J is TRBJ2-7 and V is TRBV7-2; TRBD1 aligns across 8 bases. V was clipped by 4 bases and J by 6 bases; unmatched bases: 8. Germline V gene sequence: CDR1 SGHTA, CDR2 FQGNSA. The CDR3 is made up of 14 amino acids. The CDR3 bases are TGTGCCAGCAGCTGGACAGGGTCCTCCGTCGAGCAGTACTTC. Encoded protein: CASSWTGSSVEQYF. The full variable domain, its missing parts supplied by reference TRBV7-2 and TRBJ2-7, is GAGVSQSPSNKVTEKGKDVELRCDPISGHTALYWYRQSLGQGLEFLIYFQGNSAPDKSGLPSDRFSAERTGGSVSTLTIQRTQQEDSAVYLCASSWTGSSVEQYFGPGTRLTVT.

A single count supports this clone. This chain links TRBV5-1 with TRBJ1-2; 9 bases agree with TRBD1. V was clipped by 2 bases and J by 3 bases; unmatched bases: 5. Germline lookup yields CDR1 SGHRS and CDR2 YFSETQ. The CDR3 is made up of 15 amino acids. The CDR3 coding sequence is TGCGCCAGCAGCTTTGGACAGGGGTATGACTATGGCTACACCTTC. This sequence encodes CASSFGQGYDYGYTF.

The V call is TRBV10-2, the J call TRBJ2-1; 12 bases fit TRBD1. The CDR3 has 16 residues. CDR1 is WSHSY, CDR2 SAAADI, per germline. V shed 3 bases and J 5 bases; nucleotides not matched to a gene: 5. The CDR3 loop reads CASSDPGQGANNEQFF. For the CDR3, the DNA is TGCGCCAGCAGTGACCCGGGACAGGGGGCTAACAATGAGCAGTTCTTC.

The V and J genes are TRBV9 and TRBJ2-1; TRBD2 is a possible D gene (7 bases). V shed 2 bases and J shed 9 bases, with 18 bases lying between them. The CDR3 length is 15 residues. Germline assignment: CDR1 SGDLS and CDR2 YYNGEE. The CDR3 bases are TGTGCCAGCAGCGTTGGGGGGGCCGGGGACGGTGAGCAGTTCTTC. Amino acids: CASSVGGAGDGEQFF.

CDR3 sequence: CASSQQGRGYTF. The CDR3 DNA follows: TGTGCCAGCAGCCAACAGGGGCGCGGCTACACCTTC. This sequence joins TRBV9 and TRBJ1-2; 7 bases agree with TRBD1. The CDR3 sequence is 12 residues long. Germline CDR1 reads SGDLS; CDR2 reads YYNGEE. V shed 4 bases and J 8 bases; nucleotides not matched to a gene: 5. The variable domain in full, completed from reference TRBV9 and TRBJ1-2, reads DSGVTQTPKHLITATGQRVTLRCSPRSGDLSVYWYQQSLDQGLQFLIQYYNGEERAKGNILERFSAQQFPDLHSELNLSSLELGDSALYFCASSQQGRGYTFGSGTRLTVV.

The chain carries TRBV4-1 and TRBJ2-3, with 10 bases matching TRBD2. J gave up 0 bases and V 8 bases, and 2 bases lay outside the gene matches. The CDR3 spans 14 residues. Germline V lookup: CDR1 MGHRA, CDR2 YSYEKL. The CDR3 here is CASSLAGSTDTQYF. The CDR3 DNA reads as TGCGCCAGCTCACTAGCGGGGAGCACAGATACGCAGTATTTT.

The genes are TRBV19 and TRBJ2-1; D remains unclear. With 1 base removed from V and 4 bases from J, the gap between germline ends came to 5 bases. The germline V gene has CDR1 LNHDA and CDR2 SQIVND (reference sequence). This CDR3 spans 13 amino acids. Here the CDR3 reads CASSIALYNEQFF. CDR3 coding DNA: TGTGCCAGTAGTATAGCCCTATACAATGAGCAGTTCTTC. Supplemented by reference TRBV19 and TRBJ2-1, the full variable domain reads DGGITQSPKYLFRKEGQNVTLSCEQNLNHDAMYWYRQDPGQGLRLIYYSQIVNDFQKGDIAEGYSVSREKKESFPLTVTSAQKNPTAFYLCASSIALYNEQFFGPGTRLTVL.

This chain uses TRBV20-1 with TRBJ2-7; D is unresolved. The CDR3 extends over 11 amino acids. V gave up 1 base and J gave up 4 bases, with 5 bases separating them. CDR1 and CDR2 from the germline V gene are DFQATT and SNEGSKA (reference sequence). The CDR3 sequence is CSARALYEQYF. CDR3 sequence (DNA): TGCAGTGCTAGAGCGTTGTACGAGCAGTACTTC.

This chain links TRBV19 with TRBJ1-3, with no clear D. V was shortened by 1 base and J by 3 bases, with 13 bases between the two germline ends. Germline loops: CDR1 LNHDA, CDR2 SQIVND (reference sequence). The CDR3 totals 16 residues. CDR3: CASSIGGGFDGNTIYF. CDR3 nucleotide sequence: TGTGCCAGTAGTATAGGGGGAGGGTTCGATGGAAACACCATATATTTT. Full variable domain (rest looked up from reference TRBV19 and TRBJ1-3): DGGITQSPKYLFRKEGQNVTLSCEQNLNHDAMYWYRQDPGQGLRLIYYSQIVNDFQKGDIAEGYSVSREKKESFPLTVTSAQKNPTAFYLCASSIGGGFDGNTIYFGEGSWLTVV.